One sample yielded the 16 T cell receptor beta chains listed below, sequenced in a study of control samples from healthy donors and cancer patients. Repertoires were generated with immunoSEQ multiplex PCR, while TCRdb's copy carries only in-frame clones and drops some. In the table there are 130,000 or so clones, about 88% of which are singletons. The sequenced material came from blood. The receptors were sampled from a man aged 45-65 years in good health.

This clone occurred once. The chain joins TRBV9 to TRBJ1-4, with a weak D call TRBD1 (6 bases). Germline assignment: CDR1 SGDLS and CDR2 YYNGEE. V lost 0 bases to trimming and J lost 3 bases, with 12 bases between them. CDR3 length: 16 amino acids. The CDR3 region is CASSVGQGLANEKLFF. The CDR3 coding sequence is TGTGCCAGCAGCGTAGGGCAGGGGCTAGCTAATGAAAAACTGTTTTTT.

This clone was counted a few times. This CDR3 reads CASSLTKAGGNTGELFF. CDR3 DNA: TGTGCCAGCAGCTTGACGAAGGCGGGGGGGAACACCGGGGAGCTGTTTTTT. The chain joins TRBV7-9 to TRBJ2-2; 8 nucleotides align to TRBD2. V lost 3 bases to trimming and J lost 1 base; unmatched junction nucleotides: 7. The CDR3 contains 17 residues. Germline assignment: CDR1 SEHNR and CDR2 FQNEAQ (reference sequence).

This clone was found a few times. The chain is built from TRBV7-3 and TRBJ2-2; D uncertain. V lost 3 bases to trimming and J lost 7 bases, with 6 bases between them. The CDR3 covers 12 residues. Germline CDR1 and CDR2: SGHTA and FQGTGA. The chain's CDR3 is CASSFEYGELFF. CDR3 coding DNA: TGTGCCAGCAGCTTTGAGTACGGGGAGCTGTTTTTT.

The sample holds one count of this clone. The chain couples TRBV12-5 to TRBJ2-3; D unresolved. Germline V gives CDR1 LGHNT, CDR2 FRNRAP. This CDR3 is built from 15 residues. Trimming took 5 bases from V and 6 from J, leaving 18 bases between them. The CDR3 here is CASGGDHDMRDTQYF. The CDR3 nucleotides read TGTGCTAGTGGTGGAGACCACGACATGAGGGATACGCAGTATTTT. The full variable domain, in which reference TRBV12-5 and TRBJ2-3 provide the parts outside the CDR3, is DARVTQTPRHKVTEMGQEVTMRCQPILGHNTVFWYRQTMMQGLELLAYFRNRAPLDDSGMPKDRFSAEMPDATLATLKIQPSEPRDSAVYFCASGGDHDMRDTQYFGPGTRLTVL.

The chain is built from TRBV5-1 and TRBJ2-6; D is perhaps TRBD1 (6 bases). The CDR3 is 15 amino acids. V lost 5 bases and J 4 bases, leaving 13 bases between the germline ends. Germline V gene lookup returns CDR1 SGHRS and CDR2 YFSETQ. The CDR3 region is CASRALGAGANVLTF. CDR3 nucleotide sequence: TGCGCCAGCAGGGCCCTGGGGGCCGGGGCCAACGTCCTGACTTTC.

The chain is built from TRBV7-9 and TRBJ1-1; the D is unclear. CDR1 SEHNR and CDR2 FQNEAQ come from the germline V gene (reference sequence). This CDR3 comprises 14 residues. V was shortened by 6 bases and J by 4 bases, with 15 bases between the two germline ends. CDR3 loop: CASSSWAGITEAFF. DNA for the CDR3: TGTGCCAGCAGTTCCTGGGCGGGGATCACTGAAGCTTTCTTT. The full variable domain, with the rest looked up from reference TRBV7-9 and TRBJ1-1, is DTGVSQNPRHKITKRGQNVTFRCDPISEHNRLYWYRQTLGQGPEFLTYFQNEAQLEKSRLLSDRFSAERPKGSFSTLEIQRTEQGDSAMYLCASSSWAGITEAFFGQGTRLTVV.

The CDR3 DNA reads as TGTGCCAGCAGTTTATTGCCGGGGGCAAGCTATGGCTACACCTTC. It encodes CASSLLPGASYGYTF. The rearrangement links TRBV27 to TRBJ1-2; TRBD1 is a possible D gene (6 bases). Trimming took 1 base from V and 4 from J, leaving 13 bases between them. The CDR3 is made up of 15 amino acids. Germline CDR1 MNHEY, CDR2 SMNVEV (reference sequence).

The CDR3 is CASSIQGYNEQFF. In nucleotides, the CDR3 is TGTGCCAGTAGTATTCAGGGGTACAATGAGCAGTTCTTC. The rearrangement links TRBV19 to TRBJ2-1; TRBD1 might be the D (6 bases). The CDR3 extends over 13 amino acids. Germline CDR1 and CDR2: LNHDA and SQIVND (reference sequence). V was cut by 3 bases and J by 4 bases, with 7 bases left in between.

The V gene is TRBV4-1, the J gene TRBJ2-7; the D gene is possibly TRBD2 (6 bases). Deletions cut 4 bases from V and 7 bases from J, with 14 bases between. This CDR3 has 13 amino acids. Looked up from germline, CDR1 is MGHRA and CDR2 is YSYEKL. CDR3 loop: CASSPLEGREQYF. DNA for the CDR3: TGCGCCAGCAGCCCACTGGAGGGGCGGGAGCAGTACTTC.

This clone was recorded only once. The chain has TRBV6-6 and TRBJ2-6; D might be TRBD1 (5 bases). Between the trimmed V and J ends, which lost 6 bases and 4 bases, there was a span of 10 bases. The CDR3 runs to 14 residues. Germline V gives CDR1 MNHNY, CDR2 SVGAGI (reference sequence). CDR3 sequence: CASRTALGANVLTF. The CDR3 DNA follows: TGTGCCAGCAGGACAGCGTTAGGGGCCAACGTCCTGACTTTC.

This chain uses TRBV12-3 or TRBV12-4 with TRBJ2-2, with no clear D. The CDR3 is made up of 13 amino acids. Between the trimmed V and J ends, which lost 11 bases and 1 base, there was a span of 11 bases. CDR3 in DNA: TGTGCCGGAAAAGGGCAGAACACCGGGGAGCTGTTTTTT. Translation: CAGKGQNTGELFF.

The CDR3 coding sequence is TGCGCCAGCAGCCAAGCCAGGACAGATCGAACTGAAGCTTTCTTT. Amino acid sequence: CASSQARTDRTEAFF. The chain combines TRBV4-1 with TRBJ1-1; D possibly corresponds to TRBD1 (6 bases). Trimming cost V 1 base and J 5 bases, with 14 bases left between them. Germline values: CDR1 MGHRA, CDR2 YSYEKL. The CDR3 covers 15 residues.

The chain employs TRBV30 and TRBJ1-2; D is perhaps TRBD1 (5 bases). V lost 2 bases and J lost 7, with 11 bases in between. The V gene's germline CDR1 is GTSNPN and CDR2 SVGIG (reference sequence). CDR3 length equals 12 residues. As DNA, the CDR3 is TGTGCCTGGAGTAGCCAGGGTAGTGGCTACACCTTC. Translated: CAWSSQGSGYTF. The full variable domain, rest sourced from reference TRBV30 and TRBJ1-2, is SQTIHQWPATLVQPVGSPLSLECTVEGTSNPNLYWYRQAAGRGLQLLFYSVGIGQISSEVPQNLSASRPQDRQFILSSKKLLLSDSGFYLCAWSSQGSGYTFGSGTRLTVV.

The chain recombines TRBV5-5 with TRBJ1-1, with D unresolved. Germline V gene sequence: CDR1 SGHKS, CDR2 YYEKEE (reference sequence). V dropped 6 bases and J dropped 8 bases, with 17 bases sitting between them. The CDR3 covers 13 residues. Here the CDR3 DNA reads TGTGCCAGCAACGAGGGCGGGAGCATAGAAGCTTTCTTT. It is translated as CASNEGGSIEAFF.

The DNA for the CDR3 is TGTGCCAGCAGCTTAGCCCACTACGAGCAGTACTTC. This sequence encodes CASSLAHYEQYF. J is TRBJ2-7 and V is TRBV7-8; D not resolved. Germline CDR1 SGHVS, CDR2 FQNEAQ. V gave up 0 bases and J gave up 3 bases, with 3 bases separating them. The CDR3 extends over 12 amino acids.

The CDR3 spells CASSLWSNQPQHF. The CDR3 region has the DNA TGTGCCAGCAGTTTATGGAGCAATCAGCCCCAGCATTTT. The genes are TRBV27 and TRBJ1-5; D gene uncertain. The CDR3 runs to 13 residues. The germline V gene encodes CDR1 MNHEY and CDR2 SMNVEV (reference sequence). V gave up 1 base and J gave up 1 base, with 2 bases separating them.